The source of this T cell receptor beta chain is a study of regulatory T cells in long-lasting Graves disease (dated by TCRdb to the early 2020s). The study in broad terms: Patients with newly diagnosed Graves' disease had been on antithyroid drugs for under 3 months. Patients with persistent Graves' disease were compared with patients with newly diagnosed Graves' disease using TCR sequencing and RNA sequencing of peripheral blood. A total of 35 or so samples were covered by TCR sequencing, comprising 13 persistent and roughly 20 newly diagnosed Graves' disease patients. The study was conducted in China and was registered as a clinical trial.

Receptor libraries were prepared by multiplex PCR. Instrument on record: Illumina HiSeq 4000. TCR beta libraries were built with iRepertoire HTBI primers and Arm-PCR amplification of CDR3 regions. Before sequencing, the PCR products went through gel purification. From the authors' description of their analysis: Gene usage analysis of CDR3 amino acid clonotypes relied on the approximately 68 TRBV and fewer than 15 TRBJ segments identified across samples. COPE and FqMerger were used to merge the filtered high-quality paired reads into contigs. BLAST was used to align contigs to the IMGT TRBV, TRBD and TRBJ reference genes, and CDR3 was defined following IMGT. Any clonotype with a frequency above 0.1% was classified as a highly expanded clone. Shannon entropy served as the measure of repertoire diversity, while the Gini coefficient captured V-J evenness. Clonotypes shared by more than one individual were considered public. TCRdb ran its own pipeline on the public reads, namely fastp trimming at Q25 and MiXCR clone calling, and kept in-frame beta chains. All rows with the same CDR3 protein become a single entry with the most common DNA and genes. These V and J calls originate from TCRdb's pipeline instead of the authors' own analysis. For this sample there are 350,000 to 500,000 distinct CDR3 sequences; about 14% appear just once. The top ten clones comprise roughly a sixth of the sample.

The V end gives up 1 base and the J end 6 bases, leaving 3 bases in the junction not matched to a gene. Based on the germline V gene, the CDR1 and CDR2 sequences are SQVTM and ANQGSEA. The CDR3 contains 13 residues, cysteine and phenylalanine counted. Only the CDR3 part of the read is kept: 39 bases, read in frame from the first base. This clonotype came up many times. Its antigen remains unidentified. No much larger clonotype is one base removed from it; base qualities were not supplied. Overall results and qualifications from the work: The authors noted that the small sample size was a limitation that may lower accuracy. Sequencing and analysis were restricted to the TCR beta chain. Only peripheral blood was studied, because thyroid tissue, the primary lesion, was inaccessible. TRBV28, TRBJ1-2 and TRBJ2-5 were preferentially used in persistent disease, while TRBV20-1 and TRBJ2-1 were favored in newly diagnosed disease. Compared with newly diagnosed patients, persistent Graves' disease patients had lower TCR Shannon entropy and fewer highly expanded clones, which suggests clonal expansion. Patients with persistent disease shared more public clonotypes (under 3,000) than newly diagnosed patients did (more than 900).

Taken with the paper, the label for time point translates to: newly diagnosed GD, antithyroid drugs for less than 3 months. RNA was extracted from PBMCs in TRIzol for both TCR sequencing and RNA sequencing. The diagnosis of Graves' disease followed American Thyroid Association guidelines. The patients came from an endocrinology department in Xi'an, China. Each patient gave approximately 10 milliliters of peripheral blood, collected in an EDTA anticoagulant tube. Ficoll Paque Plus density gradient separation was used to isolate PBMCs, and no further T cell sorting was done. An Agilent 2100 Bioanalyzer and agarose gel were used to check RNA quality, while a NanoDrop 2000 measured RNA concentration. Separately, the same data were catalogued under a study of T cells in Graves' hyperthyroidism and ophthalmopathy. The second paper states: Stable Graves' hyperthyroidism was defined as no progression to ophthalmopathy during 18 months of follow-up. Hyperthyroidism patients were newly diagnosed, had a disease duration of under 2 months, and were aged 18 to 65 years. Exclusion was applied to patients with uncontrolled infections, other autoimmune diseases, pregnancy or lactation. Diagnoses relied on clinical symptoms, serum thyroxine and TRAb, thyroid ultrasound and orbital computed tomography. The TCR CDR3 was subjected to a first round of RT-PCR using the HTBI primer set and the Qiagen OneStep RT-PCR kit. Most expanded thyroid clonotypes (frequency above 0.001) were also detected in blood, a finding suggesting that blood repertoires may reflect thyroid immune responses. Ophthalmopathy was separated from stable hyperthyroidism by a 13 V-J signature model, with approximately 85% sensitivity and approximately 81% specificity obtained in cross-validation and 80%/75% obtained in testing. In validation, progression to ophthalmopathy was predicted by the model with approximately 67% sensitivity and around 75% specificity, a median of approximately 6.5 months before onset. To identify distinguishing TCR V-J signatures, a discovery cohort of 100 or so patients was used, comprising roughly 45 with Graves' ophthalmopathy and around 60 with stable Graves' hyperthyroidism. Prospective prediction of ophthalmopathy was tested in an independent validation cohort of fewer than 20 hyperthyroidism patients and 15 to 17 patients who later progressed to ophthalmopathy. For training and testing, the 100 or so patients in the discovery cohort were randomly divided in a 7:3 ratio. In addition, the study compared T-cell repertoires in thyroid tissue and in blood from six Graves' hyperthyroidism patients. Once sampling was done, hyperthyroidism patients were given methimazole at a starting dose of 30 mg daily, whereas ophthalmopathy patients were given high-dose intravenous methylprednisolone. Libraries were constructed in a second round of multiplex PCR, after which size selection and purification were performed. The libraries were sequenced on an Illumina HiSeq2000 using paired-end 100 bp reads. SOAPnuke was used to process the raw data, with reads discarded if the reads contained adapters or uncalled bases, had a mean Phred below 15, or lacked an exact constant-primer or identifier match. COPE v1.2.5 was used to merge the high-quality paired reads, and each unique nucleotide sequence was defined as a clonotype. Clonotypes were aligned to IMGT TRBV, TRBD and TRBJ reference segments using MiTCR v1.1. Only V-J combinations with frequency above 0.0001, covering about 99% of repertoires, were analysed. The TCS score was defined as F50 (clonal expansion) divided by E x V (chaos), with BLOSUM62-based TCRdist calculated between CDR3 peptides within each V-J. Welch's t-statistics and random forest reduced 500 to 550 V-J features to under 15, which were used in a naive Bayes classifier (R e1071). Sample size was not statistically predetermined, and investigators were not blinded to group allocation. According to the paper, TCR Vbeta CDR3 sequencing was carried out on more than 120 peripheral blood samples, which came from over 40 ophthalmopathy, approximately 78 hyperthyroidism and roughly 17 progressor patients.

The sequencing here drew on peripheral blood mononuclear cells (PBMCs), taken at new diagnosis, from a patient treated with antithyroid drugs. The clonotype was recovered from a woman between 45 and 60 years old with Graves disease. Donor details come from another sample of the same person, matched by shared clones. The V and J segments used are TRBV29-1 and TRBJ2-3; a stretch of 8 junction bases matches TRBD2. The encoded CDR3 is CSVEGTSHDTQYF. The nucleotide sequence reads as follows: TGCAGCGTTGAAGGGACTAGCCATGATACGCAGTATTTT.